What follows describes a single TCR beta chain. The target antigen is unknown. The data originate from a study of shared clonotypes between healthy human individuals. Study information: Per donor, CD8 memory used one plate, CD8 naive used two, CD4 memory used three and CD4 naive used three.

Whole-study findings and limits: Clonotype sharing among donors likely depends on sequencing depth. Sampling involved blood alone; tissue repertoires likely differ. Generation of non-shared clonotypes was less probable than generation of clonotypes shared by all four donors.

CDR1 is SNHLY and CDR2 is FYNNEI in the germline V gene. The CDR3 is 14 residues long. Trimming took 1 base from V and 8 from J, leaving 9 bases between them. Sequenced by immunoSEQ multiplex PCR; TCRdb stores in-frame clones only, minus some. There are about a million clones in the sample; more than 75% occur only once, and approximately 1.5% lies in the top ten. Sample: memory CD4+ T cells sorted from blood. Specified subset: CD45RA-negative fraction. This TCR was sampled from a man aged 18 to 35 in good health. The chain couples TRBV2 to TRBJ1-6; D is possibly TRBD1 (5 bases). DNA of the CDR3: TGTGCCAGCAGTGAAGTAGGGGACTATTCACCCCTCCACTTT. It encodes CASSEVGDYSPLHF.